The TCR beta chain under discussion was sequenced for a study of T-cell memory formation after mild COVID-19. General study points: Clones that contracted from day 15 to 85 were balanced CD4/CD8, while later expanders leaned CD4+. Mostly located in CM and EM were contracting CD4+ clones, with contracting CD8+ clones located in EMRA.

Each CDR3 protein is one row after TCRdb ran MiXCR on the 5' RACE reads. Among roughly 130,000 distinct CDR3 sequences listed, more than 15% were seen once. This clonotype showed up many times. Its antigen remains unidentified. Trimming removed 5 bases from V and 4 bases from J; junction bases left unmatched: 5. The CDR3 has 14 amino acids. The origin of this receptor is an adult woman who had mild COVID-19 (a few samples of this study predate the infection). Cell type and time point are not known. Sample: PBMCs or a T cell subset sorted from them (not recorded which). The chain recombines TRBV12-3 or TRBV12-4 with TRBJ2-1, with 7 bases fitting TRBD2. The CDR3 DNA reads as TGTGCCAGCAGTGTCCGGGAGGCATACAATGAGCAGTTCTTC. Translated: CASSVREAYNEQFF.